This T cell receptor beta chain is drawn from a study of Ad26.COV2.S vaccination and SARS-CoV-2 variants. Study information: In the COV1001 trial, the donor was in the Ad26.COV2.S arm. Donor got 5x10^10 or 1x10^11 viral particles of Ad26.COV2.S. Overall study results and limits: Measurement of non-spike TCR breadth gave similar results in vaccine and placebo recipients.

Comments on this clone: The antigen is undetermined.

V gave up 1 base and J gave up 1 base, with 8 bases separating them. The CDR3 is 14 amino acids. The germline CDR1 and CDR2 sequences are GTSNPN and SVGIG (reference sequence). The table came from immunoSEQ multiplex PCR; TCRdb's copy has only in-frame clones and leaves some out. Counted here are approximately 410,000 clones, around 93% occurring once; the ten biggest clones make up over 1.5%. Treatment indicated: around 19 received Ad26.COV2.S at low or high dose, single or two shots; five or six received placebo; per-sample allocation not given. Each sample was drawn 63 days after the first injection (of vaccine or placebo). At a Boston site, the person donating was an adult of 18-55 years.

The rearrangement uses TRBV30 and TRBJ1-3; D possibly corresponds to TRBD1 (5 bases). This receptor was taken from a person aged 18 to 65 who received the Ad26.COV2.S COVID-19 vaccine or a placebo. The material sequenced was peripheral blood, taken in a trial of Ad26.COV2.S vaccine versus placebo. The CDR3, as DNA: TGTGCCTGGAGTGACAGGATTTCTGGAAACACCATATATTTT. It specifies CAWSDRISGNTIYF.